The clone carrying this T cell receptor beta chain has a handful of counts. Alongside a J-beta primer mix, a sample-barcoded 5' primer served in a second PCR lasting about 7 to 12 cycles. TCRdb reanalysed the 5' RACE reads using MiXCR and keeps one entry per CDR3 protein. The sample consists of some 750,000 distinct CDR3 sequences, 20% to 25% of them appearing once. This sample was included in a study of blood T cells in healthy people across ages. Looking at the study overall: Per two T cells, template switching captured roughly one barcoded beta molecule.

CDR1 and CDR2 from the germline V gene are LGHNA and YNFKEQ. The length of the CDR3 is 15 residues. With V trimmed by 3 bases and J by 7 bases, 11 bases remained unmatched. Total RNA, at least 5 micrograms per sample, was extracted from PBMCs. Sequencing used blood. The source is a man aged 65 to 79 in good health. J is TRBJ1-2 and V is TRBV4-2; 7 nucleotides agree with TRBD1. The CDR3 region has the DNA TGTGCCAGCAGCCATCCCGACAGGGAGAATCGTGGCTACACCTTC. Amino acid sequence: CASSHPDRENRGYTF.